This T cell receptor (beta chain) was found in a study of Ad26.COV2.S vaccination and SARS-CoV-2 variants (dated by TCRdb to 2020 to 2022). With respect to the entire study: TCRbeta repertoire sequencing served as the tool for gauging how specific and how broad the SARS-CoV-2-reactive T cell receptors were following Ad26.COV2.S vaccination. The TCR-sequenced set comprised around 30 samples: around 20 Ad26.COV2.S vaccine recipients, 5 placebo recipients and 8 SARS-CoV-2 convalescent individuals. Paper-wide results and their limitations: Compared with placebo recipients, Ad26.COV2.S recipients showed higher spike-specific TCR breadth (P = 0.0014). It was noted by the authors that total T cell responses may have been underestimated by the TCR breadth and depth analyses. Non-spike TCR breadth was comparable between vaccine and placebo recipients, consistent with the vaccine containing only spike. After vaccination, spike-specific CD8+ and CD4+ T cell responses were reported to show substantial breadth.

The immunoSEQ Assay was the method used to sequence TCRbeta CDR3 regions. After extraction, genomic DNA underwent amplification by bias-controlled multiplex PCR, followed by high-throughput sequencing. The source study handled its data this way. To quantify the absolute abundance of every unique TCRbeta CDR3 region, sequences were collapsed and filtered. T cell fraction was estimated by normalization of TCRbeta template counts to usable DNA, with usable DNA being measured through amplification of reference genes present in all nucleated cells. Repertoire TCRs were annotated as SARS-CoV-2-specific by exact matching of V gene, CDR3 amino acid sequence and J gene to a known reactive TCR set. The reference SARS-CoV-2 TCR set was obtained from MIRA and was filtered for enrichment in COVID-19-positive ImmuneCODE repertoires, whereby public or cross-reactive TCRs were removed. Drawing on the MIRA antigens, annotated TCRs were analysed further at the level of specific ORF or position within ORF. Breadth was defined as annotated unique rearrangements over total unique productive rearrangements; depth was the summed frequency of those rearrangements. Two-sided Wilcoxon rank-sum tests were applied when comparing TCR breadth between groups. TCRdb stores this immuneACCESS table with in-frame sequences only. Part of the clones is absent; in the studies checked, under half of the shortfall reflects unresolved V genes, and no reason is known for the rest. The V and J calls and the clone size are those of that table, but D and trimming were determined from the DNA. In this sample the table shows more than 150,000 clones, about 83% of which occur a single time. The ten largest make up less than 6% of the sample.

Spanning cysteine to phenylalanine, the CDR3 consists of 14 amino acids. Solely the CDR3 DNA is kept, with 42 bases framed from the first base. Cut back by 3 bases and 1 base, the V and J ends lie 7 bases apart. From the germline V gene (reference sequence), CDR1 is LNHDA and CDR2 is SQIVND. The time point label on this specimen signifies: individuals recovered from natural SARS-CoV-2 infection. On this clone: No antigen is known for it. Base qualities are not provided; no much larger clone lies one nucleotide away.

The V and J segments used are TRBV19 and TRBJ2-4; the D gene is possibly TRBD1 or TRBD2, with 6 bases matching each. This clonotype originated in a human donor who had recovered from COVID-19. This specimen was peripheral blood, taken after recovery from COVID-19. The CDR3 region: CASSMGGAKNIQYF. The DNA sequence follows: TGTGCCAGTAGTATGGGGGGCGCCAAAAACATTCAGTACTTC.